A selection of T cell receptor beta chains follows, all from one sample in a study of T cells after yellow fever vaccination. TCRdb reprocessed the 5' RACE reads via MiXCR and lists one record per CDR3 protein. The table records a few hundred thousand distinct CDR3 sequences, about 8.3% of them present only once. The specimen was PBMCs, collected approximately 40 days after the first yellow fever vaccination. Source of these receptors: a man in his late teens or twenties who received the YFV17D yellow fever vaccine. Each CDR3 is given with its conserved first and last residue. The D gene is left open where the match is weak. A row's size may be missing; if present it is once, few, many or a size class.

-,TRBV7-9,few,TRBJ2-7,TGTGCCAGCAGCTTAGAAAGGGCGGTCGCAGAGTACTTC,CASSLERAVAEYF
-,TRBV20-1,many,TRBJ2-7,TGCAGTGCTAGGCAGGGACAATACGAGCAGTACTTC,CSARQGQYEQYF
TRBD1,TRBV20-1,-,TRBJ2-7,TGCAGTGCTTTAGGGACAGGCGATTTCTACGAGCAGTACTTC,CSALGTGDFYEQYF
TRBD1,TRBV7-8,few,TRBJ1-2,TGTGCCAGCAGCTTTGGGACAGGGACCTATGGCTACACCTTC,CASSFGTGTYGYTF
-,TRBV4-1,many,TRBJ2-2,TGCGCCAGCAGCCAAGATCCCGGGGGGGAGCTGTTTTTT,CASSQDPGGELFF
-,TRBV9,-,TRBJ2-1,TGTGCCAGCAGCAAGGCCAGGGAAGGCAATGAGCAGTTCTTC,CASSKAREGNEQFF
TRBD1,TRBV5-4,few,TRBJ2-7,TGTGCCAGCAGCAGACCGGGACAGGGATCCGAAGAGCAGTACTTC,CASSRPGQGSEEQYF
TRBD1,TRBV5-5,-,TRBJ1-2,TGTGCCAGCAGCCTGGACAGGATCTATGGCTACACCTTC,CASSLDRIYGYTF
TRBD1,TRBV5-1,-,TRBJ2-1,TGCGCCAGCAGTTTGGGACAGGGAAGGCTTAATGAGCAGTTCTTC,CASSLGQGRLNEQFF
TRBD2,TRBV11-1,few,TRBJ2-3,TGTGCCAGCAGCTTTAGCATGGCTAGCGGGGTTAGCACAGATACGCAGTATTTT,CASSFSMASGVSTDTQYF
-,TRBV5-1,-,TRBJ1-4,TGCGCCAGCAGCTTGGCCTTCGGTAATGAAAAACTGTTTTTT,CASSLAFGNEKLFF
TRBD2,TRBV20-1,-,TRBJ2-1,TGCAGTGTCCTCGGGACTAGCGGGGACAATGAGCAGTTCTTC,CSVLGTSGDNEQFF
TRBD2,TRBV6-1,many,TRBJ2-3,TGTGCCAGCAGTGGACTAGCGGGGGGGCCAGATACGCAGTATTTT,CASSGLAGGPDTQYF
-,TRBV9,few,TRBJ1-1,TGTGCCACGGCCCGGGGAGAAGGGACTGAAGCTTTCTTT,CATARGEGTEAFF
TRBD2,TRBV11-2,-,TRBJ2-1,TGTGCCAGCAGCACCAATAGCGGGGGGTACAATGAGCAGTTCTTC,CASSTNSGGYNEQFF
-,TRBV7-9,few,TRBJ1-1,TGTGCCAGCAGCTTAACAGCCAGGGGTTCCATGAACACTGAAGCTTTCTTT,CASSLTARGSMNTEAFF
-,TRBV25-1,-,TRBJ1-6,TGTGCCAGCAGTGGCTTCAGGGATAATTCACCCCTCCACTTT,CASSGFRDNSPLHF
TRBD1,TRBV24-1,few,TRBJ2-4,TGTGCCACCAGTGAGGTAGACAGGGGTCGGACAAACATTCAGTACTTC,CATSEVDRGRTNIQYF
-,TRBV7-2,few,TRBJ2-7,TGTGCCAGCAGCTTAGCTCCGTACGAGCAGTACTTC,CASSLAPYEQYF
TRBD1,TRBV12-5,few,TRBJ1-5,TGTGCTAGTGGTTCCCCGGGACAGGGGGTTCGGCCCCAGCATTTT,CASGSPGQGVRPQHF
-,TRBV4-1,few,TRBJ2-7,TGCGCCAGCAGCCCCAATACAGGGTCGCTCTACGAGCAGTACTTC,CASSPNTGSLYEQYF
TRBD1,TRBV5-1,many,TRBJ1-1,TGCGCCAGCAGCGTCGACAGGGCAACTGAAGCTTTCTTT,CASSVDRATEAFF
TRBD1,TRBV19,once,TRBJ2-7,TGTGCCACCGGGACAGGGGGCTCCTACGAGCAGTACTTC,CATGTGGSYEQYF
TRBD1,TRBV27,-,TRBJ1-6,TGTGCCAGCAGTAGGGGACAGGGTGGCTCACCCCTCCACTTT,CASSRGQGGSPLHF
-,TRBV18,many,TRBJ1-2,TGTGCCAGCTCACCACAGTTCGGCAGAGGGGGATATGGCTACACCTTC,CASSPQFGRGGYGYTF
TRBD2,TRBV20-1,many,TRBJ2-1,TGCAGTGTTCTACCGGGACTACCCTCCAATGAGCAGTTCTTC,CSVLPGLPSNEQFF
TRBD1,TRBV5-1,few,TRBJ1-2,TGCGCCAGCAGCTTCTTACCGGGACAGGGCAATGGCTACACCTTC,CASSFLPGQGNGYTF
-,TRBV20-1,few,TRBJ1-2,TGCAGTGCTAGGGGTCCACCCTATGGCTACACCTTC,CSARGPPYGYTF
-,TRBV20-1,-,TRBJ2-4,TGCAGTGCTAGAAAAGGACTGGCCAAAAACATTCAGTACTTC,CSARKGLAKNIQYF
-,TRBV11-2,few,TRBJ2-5,TGTGCCAGCAGCTTTTTTACGGGACTCCAAGAGACCCAGTACTTC,CASSFFTGLQETQYF
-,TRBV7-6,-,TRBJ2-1,TGTGCCAGCAGCAACCTAGACCGATACAATGAGCAGTTCTTC,CASSNLDRYNEQFF
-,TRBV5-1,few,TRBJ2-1,TGCGCCAGCACCTACGGACCTGGGAATGAGCAGTTCTTC,CASTYGPGNEQFF
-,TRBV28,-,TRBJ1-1,TGTGCCAGCAGTTGGGGCCCCGGCATGAACACTGAAGCTTTCTTT,CASSWGPGMNTEAFF
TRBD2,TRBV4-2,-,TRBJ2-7,TGTGCCAGCAGCCAAGATCCGACTAGCGATGAGCAGTACTTC,CASSQDPTSDEQYF
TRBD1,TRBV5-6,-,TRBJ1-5,TGTGCCAGCAGCTTGGCTCGAGGGGGCGAATTCGCCAATCAGCCCCAGCATTTT,CASSLARGGEFANQPQHF
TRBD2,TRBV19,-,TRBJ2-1,TGTGCCAGTACCAGCGGGGGGATTACTGAGCAGTTCTTC,CASTSGGITEQFF
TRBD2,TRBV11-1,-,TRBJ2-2,TGTGCCAGCAGCTTATTGCGGGGGGCGAACACTAACCCCGGGGAGCTGTTTTTT,CASSLLRGANTNPGELFF
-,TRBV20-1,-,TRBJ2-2,TGCAGTGCTAGAGATGTCTTCGGAGGGCCCCTGGTTTTT,CSARDVFGGPLVF
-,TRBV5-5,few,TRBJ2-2,TGTGCCAGCAGCTCAATCCCGACAGGTCGCACCGGGGAGCTGTTTTTT,CASSSIPTGRTGELFF
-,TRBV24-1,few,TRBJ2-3,TGTGCCACCAGTGCGGTTACGGCCACAGATACGCAGTATTTT,CATSAVTATDTQYF
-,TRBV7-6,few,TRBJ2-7,TGTGCCAGCAGCCCCGGTGAATACGAGCAGTACTTC,CASSPGEYEQYF
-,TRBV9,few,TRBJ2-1,TGTGCCAGCAGCACGGCGGGGCTGAACAATGAGCAGTTCTTC,CASSTAGLNNEQFF
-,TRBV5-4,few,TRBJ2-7,TGTGCCAGCAGCCTTATTGGGGGTGCCTACGAGCAGTACTTC,CASSLIGGAYEQYF
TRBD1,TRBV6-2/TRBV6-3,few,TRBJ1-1,TGTGCCAGCAGTTACTTCTTCGGGACAGCTGAAGCTTTCTTT,CASSYFFGTAEAFF
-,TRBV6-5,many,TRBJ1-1,TGTGCCAGCTCCGAAGGGCCGATGAACACTGAAGCTTTCTTT,CASSEGPMNTEAFF
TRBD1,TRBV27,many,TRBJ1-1,TGTGCCAGCAGTTTATTTACAGGGGTGGAAACTGAAGCTTTCTTT,CASSLFTGVETEAFF
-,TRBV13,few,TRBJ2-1,TGTGCCAGCAGCCCCTACCTCGGGGGCCCGGCCCCGAAGCAGTTCTTC,CASSPYLGGPAPKQFF
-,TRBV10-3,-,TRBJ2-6,TGTGCCATCAGCCCAAAACAGCCCTCTGGGGCCAACGTCCTGACTTTC,CAISPKQPSGANVLTF
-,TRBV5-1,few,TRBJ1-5,TGCGCCAGCAGCTCCGGGACACCGAAGGAGCCCCAGCATTTT,CASSSGTPKEPQHF
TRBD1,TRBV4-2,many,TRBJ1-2,TGTGCCAGCAGCCAAGAAAGCCAGGGGGGGGATGGCTACACCTTC,CASSQESQGGDGYTF
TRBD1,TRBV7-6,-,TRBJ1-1,TGTGCCAGCAGCTCCCGGACAGGCTTCACTGAAGCTTTCTTT,CASSSRTGFTEAFF
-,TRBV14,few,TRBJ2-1,TGTGCCAGCAGCCAGTTGGGTCAGCCCCACAATGAGCAGTTCTTC,CASSQLGQPHNEQFF
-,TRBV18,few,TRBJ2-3,TGTGCCAGCTCACCAAACAGGGAGGATACGCAGTATTTT,CASSPNREDTQYF
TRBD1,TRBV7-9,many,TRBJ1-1,TGTGCCAGCAGCTCCAGGGACAGGGGCGCTGAAGCTTTCTTT,CASSSRDRGAEAFF
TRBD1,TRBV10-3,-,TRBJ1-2,TGTGCCATCAGTGAGCCCGGGACAGGGTACGGTGGCTACACCTTC,CAISEPGTGYGGYTF
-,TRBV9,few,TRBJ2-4,TGTGCCAGCAGCGTCAGGGGCGAAAACATTCAGTACTTC,CASSVRGENIQYF
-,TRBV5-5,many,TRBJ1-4,TGTGCCAGCAGCTTGAGTATCAGGGGACTGGATGAAAAACTGTTTTTT,CASSLSIRGLDEKLFF